This entry lists 18 T cell receptor beta chains sequenced from one sample in a study of Graves' ophthalmopathy and Graves' hyperthyroidism. RNA transcripts provided the template for amplifying TCR beta CDR3 regions. RT-PCR was first run with HTBI primers, then multiplex PCR in a second round. In TCRdb, the multiplex PCR reads were re-called with MiXCR into one record per CDR3 protein. The table records about 240,000 distinct CDR3 sequences, 45% to 55% of them present only once. Material: peripheral blood. These receptors originate from an adult man with Graves' ophthalmopathy.

This clonotype was found a few times. CDR3 DNA: TGCAGCGTTGAAGAGGATGGAACTAATGAAAAACTGTTTTTT. Its translation: CSVEEDGTNEKLFF. This chain links TRBV29-1 with TRBJ1-4; D call uncertain. CDR3 size: 14 residues. The V and J ends lost 0 bases and 1 base respectively, with 6 bases between them. From germline, CDR1 is SQVTM and CDR2 ANQGSEA.

The sample holds a few counts of this clonotype. The V gene is TRBV7-2, the J gene TRBJ1-1, with TRBD1 identical over 9 bases. CDR1 and CDR2 from the germline V gene are SGHTA and FQGNSA. The CDR3 is made up of 14 amino acids. V dropped 5 bases and J dropped 6; count of bases not matched to a gene: 7. CDR3 sequence: CASSTQGAKAEAFF. Written as DNA, the CDR3 is TGTGCCAGCAGCACACAGGGGGCAAAGGCTGAAGCTTTCTTT.

The genes are TRBV24-1 and TRBJ2-2; D may be TRBD1 (5 bases). With 2 bases removed from V and 1 base from J, the gap between germline ends came to 10 bases. The CDR3 spans 16 residues. Germline CDR1 and CDR2: KGHDR and SFDVKD. DNA of the CDR3: TGTGCCACCAGTGATTCCCGGACACTGAACACCGGGGAGCTGTTTTTT. As protein: CATSDSRTLNTGELFF.

This clonotype was counted only a few times. The V gene is TRBV7-2, the J gene TRBJ2-5, with D unresolved. V was trimmed by 5 bases and J by 5 bases, leaving 9 bases between them. Germline V gene lookup returns CDR1 SGHTA and CDR2 FQGNSA. This CDR3 region has 12 residues. In DNA, the CDR3 is TGTGCCAGCAGCCCTCTAGGGGAGACCCAGTACTTC. As protein: CASSPLGETQYF.

The CDR3 sequence: CASSVETGSGANVLTF. The CDR3 nucleotides read TGTGCCAGCAGCGTTGAAACGGGCTCTGGGGCCAACGTCCTGACTTTC. The chain uses TRBV7-3 and TRBJ2-6; D is ambiguous. The V gene's germline CDR1 is SGHTA and CDR2 FQGTGA. Between the trimmed V and J ends, which lost 5 bases and 0 bases, there was a span of 11 bases. This CDR3 comprises 16 residues.

The chain is built from TRBV29-1 and TRBJ1-2; D is uncertain. Germline lookup yields CDR1 SQVTM and CDR2 ANQGSEA. V lost 4 bases and J lost 6, with 15 bases in between. The CDR3 contains 13 residues. In DNA form, the CDR3 reads TGCAGCGTTGTCTGGGCTCGGACGGATGGCTACACCTTC. Translated: CSVVWARTDGYTF.

A few counts support this clonotype. The V gene is TRBV5-1, the J gene TRBJ2-5, with a weak D call TRBD2 (7 bases). The germline V gene encodes CDR1 SGHRS and CDR2 YFSETQ. The ends were cut back, 4 bases at V and 5 bases at J, with 21 bases in the middle. The CDR3 has 16 amino acids. CDR3 in amino acids: CASSDGRGQGGETQYF. The DNA for the CDR3 is TGCGCCAGCAGCGACGGACGGGGGCAGGGAGGGGAGACCCAGTACTTC.

The rearrangement joins TRBV19 to TRBJ1-5; 12 bases match TRBD1. J gave up 7 bases and V 6 bases, and 10 bases lay outside the gene matches. This CDR3 has 16 amino acids. Germline V gene sequence: CDR1 LNHDA, CDR2 SQIVND (reference sequence). In DNA form, the CDR3 reads TGTGCCAGTAGCCATACTGGGACAGGGGGCAGGCAGCCCCAGCATTTT. Protein: CASSHTGTGGRQPQHF. The full variable domain, completed using reference TRBV19 and TRBJ1-5, is DGGITQSPKYLFRKEGQNVTLSCEQNLNHDAMYWYRQDPGQGLRLIYYSQIVNDFQKGDIAEGYSVSREKKESFPLTVTSAQKNPTAFYLCASSHTGTGGRQPQHFGDGTRLSIL.

This chain links TRBV7-6 with TRBJ2-5; 11 bases map to TRBD2. The J segment lost 5 bases and the V segment lost 0 bases, leaving 8 bases of the junction unmatched. This CDR3 is 17 amino acids long. The germline V gene encodes CDR1 SGHVS and CDR2 FNYEAQ. CDR3: CASSLAVAGGIGETQYF. The CDR3 region has the DNA TGTGCCAGCAGCTTAGCAGTAGCGGGGGGGATCGGGGAGACCCAGTACTTC.

V is TRBV20-1 and J is TRBJ1-1; possibly TRBD1 for D (6 bases). Trimming removed 6 bases at V and 4 bases at J, with 18 bases between. The CDR3 consists of 14 residues. The germline CDR1 and CDR2 sequences are DFQATT and SNEGSKA (reference sequence). This CDR3 reads CSAKITGRGTEAFF. The CDR3 DNA reads as TGCAGTGCGAAAATCACAGGGAGAGGCACTGAAGCTTTCTTT.

In this sample, this clonotype turned up a few times. The chain uses TRBV7-9 and TRBJ1-4, with 8 positions matching TRBD1. The J segment lost 7 bases and the V segment lost 5 bases, leaving 6 bases of the junction unmatched. The CDR3 runs to 14 residues. Germline V gene lookup returns CDR1 SEHNR and CDR2 FQNEAQ (reference sequence). CDR3: CASSRGQGAEKLFF. DNA of the CDR3: TGTGCCAGCAGCCGCGGACAGGGTGCTGAAAAACTGTTTTTT.

Comment on this clonotype: The junction does not match germline at one end; this may be a read error. J is TRBJ2-5 and V is TRBV10-2; TRBD2 matches at 14 bases. This CDR3 spans 16 amino acids. Germline V lookup: CDR1 WSHSY, CDR2 SAAADI. The DNA of the CDR3 is TGTGCCAGCAGCCCCACGGGACTAGCGGGAGAAGAGACCCAGTACTTC. It codes for CASSPTGLAGEETQYF.

The chain links TRBV2 to TRBJ1-2; the D is unclear. CDR3 size: 15 residues. V was pared by 1 base and J by 4 bases, with 13 bases between. Per the germline V gene, CDR1 is SNHLY and CDR2 is FYNNEI. CDR3 protein: CASSEGSWASYGYTF. In DNA form, the CDR3 reads TGTGCCAGCAGTGAAGGTTCGTGGGCGTCCTATGGCTACACCTTC.

This chain joins TRBV2 and TRBJ2-7; TRBD1 matches at 7 bases. The CDR3 contains 12 residues. CDR1 is SNHLY and CDR2 is FYNNEI in the germline V gene. The J segment lost 5 bases and the V segment lost 6 bases, leaving 4 bases of the junction unmatched. DNA for the CDR3: TGTGCCAGCAGGTACACAGGGGACGAGCAGTACTTC. It encodes CASRYTGDEQYF. Full variable domain (rest looked up from reference TRBV2 and TRBJ2-7): EPEVTQTPSHQVTQMGQEVILRCVPISNHLYFYWYRQILGQKVEFLVSFYNNEISEKSEIFDDQFSVERPDGSNFTLKIRSTKLEDSAMYFCASRYTGDEQYFGPGTRLTVT.

This clonotype has only a few counts. The chain couples TRBV7-9 to TRBJ1-4; TRBD1 matches 7 bases. The CDR3 is 14 amino acids. CDR1 and CDR2 (germline): SEHNR, FQNEAQ (reference sequence). V trimming: 0 bases; J trimming: 8 bases; junction bases outside the gene matches: 3. CDR3 in DNA: TGTGCCAGCAGCTTAGCAGGGGGCATCGAAAAACTGTTTTTT. It specifies CASSLAGGIEKLFF.

This sequence joins TRBV20-1 and TRBJ1-1, with 9 bases aligning to TRBD1. Germline CDR1 is DFQATT and CDR2 is SNEGSKA (reference sequence). V was clipped by 6 bases and J by 1 base; unmatched bases: 6. The CDR3 is 14 amino acids. This CDR3 reads CSALQGAKNTEAFF. The CDR3 nucleotides are TGCAGTGCCCTACAGGGGGCGAAGAACACTGAAGCTTTCTTT.

This clonotype was seen only a few times. This chain connects TRBV12-3 or TRBV12-4 to TRBJ2-2; no clear D. The V end lost 6 bases, the J end lost 6 bases, and 11 bases lay between the germline ends. The CDR3 covers 13 residues. The CDR3 nucleotides read TGTGCCAGCAGCCAAGTTCGTTCCGGGGAGCTGTTTTTT. Residues: CASSQVRSGELFF.

This clonotype appeared a few times. The genes are TRBV24-1 and TRBJ2-3, with no clear D. CDR1 and CDR2 from the germline V gene are KGHDR and SFDVKD. The CDR3 has 14 amino acids. V was shortened by 4 bases and J by 2 bases, with 9 bases between the two germline ends. CDR3 amino acids: CATSDPTLTDTQYF. CDR3 nucleotide sequence: TGTGCCACCAGTGACCCTACACTCACAGATACGCAGTATTTT.